What follows are 24 T cell receptor beta chains derived from one specimen sequenced in a study of memory CD4+ T cells and cytomegalovirus serostatus. Clones were sequenced by immunoSEQ multiplex PCR, and TCRdb holds only the in-frame ones, with some missing. Of 80,000 or so clones listed, around 80% are singletons. Single viable CD3+CD4+CD8-CD45RO+ cells were sorted as the memory CD4+ T cells. The sample comprised memory CD4+ T cells from blood. Receptors were obtained from an adult in good health and CMV-seropositive.

The chain employs TRBV7-2 and TRBJ2-2; 10 bases agree with TRBD2. Germline V CDR1 and CDR2: SGHTA, FQGNSA. This CDR3 has 16 amino acids. Trimming removed 2 bases from V and 6 bases from J; junction bases left unmatched: 6. The CDR3 nucleotides are TGTGCCAGCAGCTTAACCAGCGGGAGGGTATCCGGGGAGCTGTTTTTT. Amino acids: CASSLTSGRVSGELFF.

The gene calls are TRBV30 and TRBJ1-1; 7 bases are shared with TRBD1. Trimming at V came to 8 bases and at J to 3 bases, leaving 6 bases not matched to a gene. The germline CDR1 and CDR2 sequences are GTSNPN and SVGIG (reference sequence). CDR3 size: 12 residues. This CDR3 is CAHRGPYTEAFF. The DNA of the CDR3 is TGTGCCCACAGGGGACCTTACACTGAAGCTTTCTTT.

The rearrangement links TRBV6-5 to TRBJ1-1, with D possibly matching TRBD1 (5 bases). Germline V gene sequence: CDR1 MNHEY, CDR2 SVGAGI. V lost 2 bases, J lost 8 bases, and 15 bases lay in between. The CDR3 is 14 residues long. The CDR3 DNA is TGTGCCAGCAGTTACCGGCGGGGGGGTCCCGAAGCTTTCTTT. Its protein product is CASSYRRGGPEAFF.

CDR3 nucleotide sequence: TGCGCCAGCAGTGAGTCAAGGTTCAGCAATCAGCCCCAGCATTTT. Amino acid sequence: CASSESRFSNQPQHF. The chain recombines TRBV10-2 with TRBJ1-5; D unclear. CDR3 size: 15 residues. Trimming shortened V by 0 bases and J by 1 base, and 7 bases separated the two germline ends. The germline CDR1 and CDR2 sequences are WSHSY and SAAADI.

In this sample, this clone turned up once. This rearrangement joins TRBV28 to TRBJ1-4; 7 bases line up with TRBD1. CDR1 is MDHEN, CDR2 SYDVKM, per germline. The CDR3 has 17 residues. The V gene end was trimmed by 1 base and the J gene end by 6 bases; junction bases not matched to a gene: 11. The DNA of the CDR3 is TGTGCCAGCAGTTTATTAGACGGGGCAGGGGGGTATGAAAAACTGTTTTTT. This encodes CASSLLDGAGGYEKLFF.

This clone was detected only once. V and J are TRBV4-1 and TRBJ1-4; TRBD1 might be the D (6 bases). V gave up 1 base and J gave up 8 bases, with 20 bases separating them. This CDR3 has 17 residues. CDR1 is MGHRA, CDR2 YSYEKL, per germline. Here the CDR3 reads CASSQGLRGARGEKLFF. CDR3 in DNA: TGCGCCAGCAGCCAAGGACTACGGGGGGCGCGAGGGGAAAAACTGTTTTTT.

This chain uses TRBV30 with TRBJ1-3, with 7 bases matching TRBD1. Trimming took 4 bases from V and 4 from J; bases not matched to a gene: 4. Germline CDR1 reads GTSNPN; CDR2 reads SVGIG (reference sequence). CDR3 length: 13 residues. The CDR3 protein is CAWNGQEGNTIYF. Here the CDR3 DNA reads TGTGCCTGGAACGGACAGGAGGGAAACACCATATATTTT.

The J gene is TRBJ1-2, the V gene TRBV5-6; possibly TRBD1 for D (5 bases). Germline CDR1 is SGHDT and CDR2 is YYEEEE. V lost 4 bases and J 0 bases, leaving 19 bases between the germline ends. There are 17 residues in the CDR3. CDR3: CASSRGGVKTANYGYTF. CDR3 sequence (DNA): TGTGCCAGCAGCCGTGGAGGGGTAAAAACGGCTAACTATGGCTACACCTTC.

The chain recombines TRBV19 with TRBJ1-5; D remains ambiguous. Germline loops: CDR1 LNHDA, CDR2 SQIVND (reference sequence). The CDR3 totals 14 residues. V was trimmed by 6 bases and J by 3 bases, leaving 12 bases between them. CDR3 bases: TGTGCCAGTAGACGGCACGGGAACAATCAGCCCCAGCATTTT. Protein sequence: CASRRHGNNQPQHF.

DNA of the CDR3: TGTGCCAGCAGTGCCCAACTACTAGCGGGGGGCTCGGCGAATACGCAGTATTTT. Amino acids: CASSAQLLAGGSANTQYF. This rearrangement joins TRBV6-4 to TRBJ2-3, with TRBD2 matching over 12 bases. This CDR3 is built from 18 residues. The J segment lost 7 bases and the V segment lost 4 bases, leaving 15 bases of the junction unmatched. Germline CDR1 MRHNA, CDR2 SNTAGT.

This clone was seen a single time. The rearrangement joins TRBV5-6 to TRBJ1-6; D ambiguous. The CDR3 has 17 amino acids. V gave up 4 bases and J gave up 7 bases, with 21 bases separating them. CDR1 is SGHDT and CDR2 is YYEEEE in the germline V gene. The CDR3 loop is CASSHPGLMDWNSPLHF. CDR3 in DNA: TGTGCCAGCAGCCACCCTGGCCTCATGGACTGGAATTCACCCCTCCACTTT.

The chain joins TRBV5-1 to TRBJ2-2; D perhaps matches TRBD2 (5 bases). Per germline, CDR1 SGHRS and CDR2 YFSETQ. V was trimmed by 3 bases and J by 2 bases, leaving 11 bases between them. The CDR3 length is 15 residues. The CDR3 region has the DNA TGCGCCAGCAGCTCTACGGGGTCTAACACCGGGGAGCTGTTTTTT. This translates into CASSSTGSNTGELFF.

V and J are TRBV11-2 and TRBJ2-7, with D possibly TRBD1 on 5 matching bases. Trimming shortened V by 6 bases and J by 3 bases, and 18 bases separated the two germline ends. The CDR3 runs 15 residues. Germline CDR1 is SGHAT and CDR2 is FQNNGV. CDR3 loop: CASSLFGDSFYEQYV. CDR3 sequence (DNA): TGTGCCAGCAGTTTGTTTGGTGACAGTTTCTACGAGCAGTACGTC.

The V call is TRBV6-5, the J call TRBJ1-2; 7 nucleotides match TRBD1. CDR3 length equals 12 residues. With 6 bases clipped from V and 4 bases from J, the junction kept 2 bases outside the gene matches. Germline V gives CDR1 MNHEY, CDR2 SVGAGI. CDR3 in amino acids: CASRRQGYGYTF. Written as DNA, the CDR3 is TGTGCCAGCAGGAGACAGGGCTATGGCTACACCTTC.

V gene TRBV6-5 combines with J gene TRBJ1-1; possible D gene TRBD1, 5 bases. Germline V CDR1 and CDR2: MNHEY, SVGAGI. The ends were cut back, 7 bases at V and 3 bases at J, with 18 bases in the middle. There are 15 residues in the CDR3. CDR3 nucleotides: TGTGCCAGCACTAGAAGAGGGGCACAGTACACTGAAGCTTTCTTT. Protein sequence: CASTRRGAQYTEAFF.

The chain employs TRBV28 and TRBJ2-1; 11 positions agree with TRBD1. Germline assignment: CDR1 MDHEN and CDR2 SYDVKM. The V segment lost 7 bases and the J segment 15 bases; nucleotides outside the gene matches: 11. The CDR3 totals 13 residues. The CDR3: CASTYRTGTGGFF. The CDR3 DNA reads as TGTGCCAGCACCTATAGGACAGGGACAGGGGGGTTCTTC. The entire variable domain, with the rest obtained from reference TRBV28 and TRBJ2-1, is as follows: DVKVTQSSRYLVKRTGEKVFLECVQDMDHENMFWYRQDPGLGLRLIYFSYDVKMKEKGDIPEGYSVSREKKERFSLILESASTNQTSMYLCASTYRTGTGGFFGPGTRLTVL.

V usage is TRBV10-1 and J usage is TRBJ2-1; 8 bases line up with TRBD2. Germline V gives CDR1 WNHNN, CDR2 SYGVQD (reference sequence). The CDR3 sequence is 16 residues long. The J segment lost 9 bases and the V segment lost 5 bases, leaving 15 bases of the junction unmatched. This CDR3 is CASSTPGTRPGSEQFF. CDR3 nucleotides: TGCGCCAGCAGTACCCCCGGGACTAGGCCCGGATCTGAGCAGTTCTTC.

This sequence joins TRBV6-5 and TRBJ1-2, with TRBD1 identical over 8 bases. V gave up 4 bases and J gave up 7 bases; unmatched junction bases: 8. The CDR3 consists of 14 residues. CDR1 is MNHEY, CDR2 SVGAGI, per germline. The CDR3 DNA reads as TGTGCCAGCAGTTTCCGACAGGGGAGGTTTGGCTACACCTTC. Its protein product is CASSFRQGRFGYTF.

The chain links TRBV7-2 to TRBJ1-4, with unresolved D. The germline CDR1 and CDR2 sequences are SGHTA and FQGNSA. Trimming shortened V by 1 base and J by 6 bases, and 6 bases separated the two germline ends. The CDR3 length is 13 residues. The CDR3, as DNA: TGTGCCAGCAGCTTAGGGTCAGATGAAAAACTGTTTTTT. Translation: CASSLGSDEKLFF. The whole variable domain, filled in from reference TRBV7-2 and TRBJ1-4, reads GAGVSQSPSNKVTEKGKDVELRCDPISGHTALYWYRQSLGQGLEFLIYFQGNSAPDKSGLPSDRFSAERTGGSVSTLTIQRTQQEDSAVYLCASSLGSDEKLFFGSGTQLSVL.

This clone was seen repeatedly, ten times or more. The chain couples TRBV7-9 to TRBJ1-5, with D uncertain. V was cut by 1 base and J by 6 bases, with 10 bases left in between. This CDR3 is built from 14 residues. Germline V gene data show CDR1 as SEHNR and CDR2 as FQNEAQ (reference sequence). Here the CDR3 DNA reads TGTGCCAGCAGCTTAGGATTCGGGAGTCAGCCCCAGCATTTT. Protein product: CASSLGFGSQPQHF.

This chain connects TRBV28 to TRBJ2-7; D ambiguous. Germline CDR1 MDHEN, CDR2 SYDVKM. The V gene lost 2 bases and the J gene lost 3 bases, with 8 bases spanning the gap. The CDR3 covers 13 residues. Here the CDR3 reads CASSLGSRYEQYF. The CDR3 nucleotides read TGTGCCAGCAGTTTAGGCTCGCGCTACGAGCAGTACTTC.

This CDR3 reads CASSGGLAGGQQETQYF. CDR3 bases: TGTGCCAGCAGTGGTGGACTAGCGGGGGGCCAGCAAGAGACCCAGTACTTC. J is TRBJ2-5 and V is TRBV28; 14 nucleotides agree with TRBD2. The V and J ends lost 5 bases and 2 bases, in that order; junction bases with no gene match: 7. In germline, CDR1 is MDHEN, CDR2 SYDVKM. The CDR3 is 17 amino acids.

This clone is a singleton in its sample. V is TRBV28 and J is TRBJ1-1, with no clear D. The ends were cut back, 6 bases at V and 3 bases at J, with 14 bases in the middle. Per the germline V gene, CDR1 is MDHEN and CDR2 is SYDVKM. This CDR3 is 14 amino acids long. As DNA, the CDR3 is TGTGCCAGCAGAAAATGGGGAACCTACACTGAAGCTTTCTTT. It encodes CASRKWGTYTEAFF.

This chain joins TRBV6-5 and TRBJ2-7, with D unclear. V lost 6 bases and J 5 bases, leaving 14 bases between the germline ends. The CDR3 runs 13 residues. Germline CDR1 and CDR2: MNHEY and SVGAGI. DNA for the CDR3: TGTGCCAGCAGCTCCCCCTGGAGAGACGAGCAGTACTTC. Encoded protein: CASSSPWRDEQYF.